The source of this T cell receptor (beta chain) is a study of identifying expanded T cells in peripheral blood. Germline V gene data show CDR1 as MNHEY and CDR2 as SMNVEV (reference sequence). V lost 5 bases to trimming and J lost 2 bases; unmatched junction nucleotides: 5. The CDR3 runs 14 residues. Study outcomes and limitations: Approximately 1.1 clones differed between technical replicates, versus 16.4 and 19 over time. Variance in clone template counts between approximately two-week samples significantly increased with total template count across all healthy donors.

This clone was found once. The target antigen is unknown. Produced via immunoSEQ multiplex PCR; TCRdb's table is partial and in-frame only. The sample holds around 100,000 clones, more than 85% seen once. The rearrangement links TRBV27 to TRBJ2-7; TRBD1 matches 8 bases. The sequenced material came from blood. This sequence originates from a person aged 18 to 75 in good health. The CDR3 nucleotides are TGTGCCAGCAGTCCCGGGACAGGCCCCTACGAGCAGTACTTC. Protein: CASSPGTGPYEQYF.